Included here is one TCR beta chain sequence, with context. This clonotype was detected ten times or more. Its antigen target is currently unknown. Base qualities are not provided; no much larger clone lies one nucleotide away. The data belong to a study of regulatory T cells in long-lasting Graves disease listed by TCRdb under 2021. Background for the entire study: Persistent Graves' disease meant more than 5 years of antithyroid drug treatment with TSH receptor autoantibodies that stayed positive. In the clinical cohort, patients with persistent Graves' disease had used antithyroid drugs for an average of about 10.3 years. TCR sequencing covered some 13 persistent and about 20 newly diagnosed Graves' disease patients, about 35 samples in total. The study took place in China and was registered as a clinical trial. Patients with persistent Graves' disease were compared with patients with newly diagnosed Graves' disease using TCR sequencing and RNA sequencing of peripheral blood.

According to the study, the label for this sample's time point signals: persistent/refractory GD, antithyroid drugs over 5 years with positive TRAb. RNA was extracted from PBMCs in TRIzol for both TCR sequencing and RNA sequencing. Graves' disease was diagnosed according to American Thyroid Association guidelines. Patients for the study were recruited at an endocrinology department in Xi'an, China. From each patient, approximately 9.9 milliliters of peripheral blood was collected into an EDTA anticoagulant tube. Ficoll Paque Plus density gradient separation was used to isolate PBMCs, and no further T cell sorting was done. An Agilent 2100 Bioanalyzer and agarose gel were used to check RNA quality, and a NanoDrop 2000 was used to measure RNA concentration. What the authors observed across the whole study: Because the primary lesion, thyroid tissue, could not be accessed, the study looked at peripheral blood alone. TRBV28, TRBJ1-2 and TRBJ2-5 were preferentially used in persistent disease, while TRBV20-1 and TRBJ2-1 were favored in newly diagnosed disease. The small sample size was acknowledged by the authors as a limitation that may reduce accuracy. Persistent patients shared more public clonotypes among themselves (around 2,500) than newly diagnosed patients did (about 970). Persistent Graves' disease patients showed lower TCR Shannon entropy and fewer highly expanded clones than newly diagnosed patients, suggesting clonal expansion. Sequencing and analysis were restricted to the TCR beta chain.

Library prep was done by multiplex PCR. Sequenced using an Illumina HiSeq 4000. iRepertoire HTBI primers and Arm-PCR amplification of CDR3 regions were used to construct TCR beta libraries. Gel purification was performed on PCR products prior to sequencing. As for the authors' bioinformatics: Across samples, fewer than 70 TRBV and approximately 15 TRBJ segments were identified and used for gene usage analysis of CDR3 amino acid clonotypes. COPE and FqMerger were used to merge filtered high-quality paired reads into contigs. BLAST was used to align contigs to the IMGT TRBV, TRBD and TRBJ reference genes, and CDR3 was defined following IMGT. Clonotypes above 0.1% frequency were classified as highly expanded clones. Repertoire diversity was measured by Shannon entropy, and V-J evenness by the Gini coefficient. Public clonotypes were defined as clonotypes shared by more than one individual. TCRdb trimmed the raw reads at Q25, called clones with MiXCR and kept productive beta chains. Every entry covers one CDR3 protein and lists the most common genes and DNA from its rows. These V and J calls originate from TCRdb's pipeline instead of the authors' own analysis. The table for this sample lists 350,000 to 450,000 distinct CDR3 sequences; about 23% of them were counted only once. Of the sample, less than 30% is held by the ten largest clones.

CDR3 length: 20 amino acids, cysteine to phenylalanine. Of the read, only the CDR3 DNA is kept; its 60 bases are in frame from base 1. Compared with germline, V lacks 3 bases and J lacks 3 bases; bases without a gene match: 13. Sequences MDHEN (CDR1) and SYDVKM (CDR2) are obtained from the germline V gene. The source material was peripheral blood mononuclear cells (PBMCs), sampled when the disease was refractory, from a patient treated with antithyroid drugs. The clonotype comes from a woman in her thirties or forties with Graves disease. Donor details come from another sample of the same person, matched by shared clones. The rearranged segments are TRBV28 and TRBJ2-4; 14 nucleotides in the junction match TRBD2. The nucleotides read TGTGCCAGCAGTTTCCCACCCGGGACTAGCGGGAGTTATGACAAAAACATTCAGTACTTC. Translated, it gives CASSFPPGTSGSYDKNIQYF. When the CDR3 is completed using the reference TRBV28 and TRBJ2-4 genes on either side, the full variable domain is DVKVTQSSRYLVKRTGEKVFLECVQDMDHENMFWYRQDPGLGLRLIYFSYDVKMKEKGDIPEGYSVSREKKERFSLILESASTNQTSMYLCASSFPPGTSGSYDKNIQYFGAGTRLSVL.